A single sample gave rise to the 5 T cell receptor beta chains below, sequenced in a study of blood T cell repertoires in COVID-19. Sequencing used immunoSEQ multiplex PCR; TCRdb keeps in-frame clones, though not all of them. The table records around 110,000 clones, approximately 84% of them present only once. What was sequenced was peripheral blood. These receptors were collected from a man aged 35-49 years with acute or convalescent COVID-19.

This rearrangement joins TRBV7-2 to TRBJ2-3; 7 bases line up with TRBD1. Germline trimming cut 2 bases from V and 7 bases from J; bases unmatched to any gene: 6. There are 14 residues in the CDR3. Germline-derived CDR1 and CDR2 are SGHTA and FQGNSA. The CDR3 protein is CASSLRQGKNTQYF. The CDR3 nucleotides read TGTGCCAGCAGCTTACGACAGGGAAAGAATACGCAGTATTTT. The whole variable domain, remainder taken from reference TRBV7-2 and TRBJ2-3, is GAGVSQSPSNKVTEKGKDVELRCDPISGHTALYWYRQSLGQGLEFLIYFQGNSAPDKSGLPSDRFSAERTGGSVSTLTIQRTQQEDSAVYLCASSLRQGKNTQYFGPGTRLTVL.

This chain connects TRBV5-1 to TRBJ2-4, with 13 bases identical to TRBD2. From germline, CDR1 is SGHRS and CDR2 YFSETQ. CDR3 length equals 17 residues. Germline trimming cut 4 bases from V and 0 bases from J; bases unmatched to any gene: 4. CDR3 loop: CASSAGLAGLAKNIQYF. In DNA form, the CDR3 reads TGCGCCAGCAGCGCGGGACTAGCGGGGCTAGCCAAAAACATTCAGTACTTC.

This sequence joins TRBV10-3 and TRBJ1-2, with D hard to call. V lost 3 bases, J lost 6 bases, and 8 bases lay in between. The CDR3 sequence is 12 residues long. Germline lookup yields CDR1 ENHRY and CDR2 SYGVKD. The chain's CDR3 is CAISETRDGYTF. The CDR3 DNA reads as TGTGCCATCAGTGAAACGAGGGATGGCTACACCTTC.

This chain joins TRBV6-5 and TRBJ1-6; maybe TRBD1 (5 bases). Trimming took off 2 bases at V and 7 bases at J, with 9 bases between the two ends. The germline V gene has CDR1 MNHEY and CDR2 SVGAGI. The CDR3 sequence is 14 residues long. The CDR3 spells CASSYGGTNSPLHF. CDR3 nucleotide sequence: TGTGCCAGCAGTTACGGGGGGACCAATTCACCCCTCCACTTT.

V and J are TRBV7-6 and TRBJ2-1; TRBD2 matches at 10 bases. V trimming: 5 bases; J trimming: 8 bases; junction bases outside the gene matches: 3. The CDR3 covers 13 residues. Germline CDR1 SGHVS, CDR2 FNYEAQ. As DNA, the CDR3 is TGTGCCAGCAGCCTTGGGACTAGCGATGAGCAGTTCTTC. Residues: CASSLGTSDEQFF.